This record covers a single T cell receptor (beta chain). Its matching antigen is unknown. This sample stems from a study of persistence of HIV-infected CD4 T cells. The CDR3 consists of 14 residues. The V gene's germline CDR1 is MNHEY and CDR2 SMNVEV (reference sequence). V gave up 3 bases and J gave up 1 base, with 9 bases separating them. Stimulation used about 9.5 ug/mL lysate from CMV-infected fibroblasts. Memory cells lacking CD40L and CD69 with high CD45RO were sorted. Sequencing used immunoSEQ version 4 in survey mode. Libraries were prepared by immunoSEQ multiplex PCR; TCRdb keeps only in-frame clonotypes and omits some of them. The table lists tens of thousands of clones, approximately 80% of them singletons.

The source was CD4+ T cells sorted from PBMCs after approximately 19-hour stimulation, collected from a patient who received antiretroviral therapy. The sequence came from an adult man with HIV who was CMV-seropositive. This sequence joins TRBV27 and TRBJ1-1; D ambiguous. Here the CDR3 DNA reads TGTGCCAGCAGTTTCTCGGGATGGAACACTGAAGCTTTCTTT. Its protein is CASSFSGWNTEAFF.